The rows below give T cell receptor beta chains drawn from one sample of a study of cytomegalovirus exposure and HLA in healthy donors. Libraries were prepared by immunoSEQ multiplex PCR; TCRdb keeps only in-frame clonotypes and omits some of them. The profile shows roughly 170,000 clones, approximately 83% of them singletons. Sequencing input: PBMCs. Receptor source: a young woman in good health and CMV-seropositive. The CDR3 runs from the conserved cysteine through the conserved F or W. The order of the fields is V gene, J gene, clone size, D gene, CDR3 protein, CDR3 DNA. A D gene is named only where the DNA matches it firmly. The size entry is marked missing in some rows and otherwise reads once, few, many or a size class.

TRBV6-5,TRBJ1-2,many,-,CASSQDGGVDGYTF,TGTGCCAGCAGCCAGGATGGGGGGGTAGATGGCTACACCTTC
TRBV11-2,TRBJ2-7,-,-,CASSSHRGKITYEQYF,TGTGCCAGCAGCTCCCACCGGGGGAAAATCACGTACGAGCAGTACTTC
TRBV4-3,TRBJ2-4,-,TRBD1,CASSPGTAVAKNIQYF,TGCGCCAGCAGCCCGGGGACAGCCGTAGCCAAAAACATTCAGTACTTC
TRBV2,TRBJ1-2,-,TRBD1,CASTRQGRGVRAAGYTF,TGTGCCAGCACCAGACAGGGTCGAGGTGTAAGAGCGGCTGGCTACACCTTC
TRBV18,TRBJ1-5,-,TRBD1,CASSATGTGLNQPQHF,TGTGCCAGCTCAGCAACCGGGACAGGGCTCAATCAGCCCCAGCATTTT
TRBV27,TRBJ2-1,-,TRBD2,CASSLFSGGEQFF,TGTGCCAGCAGTTTATTTAGCGGGGGCGAGCAGTTCTTC
TRBV15,TRBJ2-3,-,-,CATSTDTSTDTQYF,TGTGCCACCAGCACAGACACTAGCACAGATACGCAGTATTTT
TRBV2,TRBJ2-7,once,TRBD2,CASSPERGTSYEQYF,TGTGCCAGCAGTCCAGAGCGGGGGACCTCCTACGAGCAGTACTTC
TRBV7-8,TRBJ1-1,once,-,CASTKRTFMNTEAFF,TGTGCCAGCACCAAAAGAACTTTTATGAACACTGAAGCTTTCTTT
TRBV19,TRBJ2-7,-,TRBD1,CASSPFRRGRYEQYF,TGTGCCAGTAGCCCCTTCCGAAGGGGGCGCTACGAGCAGTACTTC
TRBV6-5,TRBJ2-5,once,TRBD2,CASSYFPLAGRETQYF,TGTGCCAGCAGTTACTTTCCGCTAGCGGGGAGGGAGACCCAGTACTTC
TRBV11-2,TRBJ2-1,-,TRBD2,CASSPWDYLNEQFF,TGTGCCAGCAGCCCGTGGGACTATCTGAATGAGCAGTTCTTC
TRBV4-2,TRBJ2-5,once,TRBD2,CASSQGSGSSGQETQYF,TGTGCCAGCAGCCAAGGATCGGGGTCTAGCGGACAAGAGACCCAGTACTTC
TRBV4-1,TRBJ2-1,once,TRBD2,CASSQDSSGSYNEQFF,TGCGCCAGCAGCCAAGATTCTAGCGGGAGCTACAATGAGCAGTTCTTC